One and the same sample provided the 24 T cell receptor beta chains below, sequenced in a study of CD8 T cells in Susac syndrome. An input of about 0.5 to 1 ug of RNA was subjected to reverse transcription using random hexamers. In TCRdb, the immunoSEQ multiplex PCR reads were re-called with MiXCR into one record per CDR3 protein. The top ten clones hold approximately 0.065% of a sample with around 280,000 distinct CDR3 sequences, approximately 90% of them seen once. Sequenced material: CD4+ T cells from PBMCs. Receptors were obtained from a human donor with multiple sclerosis.

V gene TRBV12-3 or TRBV12-4 combines with J gene TRBJ2-3; D may be TRBD2 (7 bases). Trimming stripped 3 bases from V and 5 bases from J, with 12 bases between. The CDR3 is 14 residues long. The CDR3 sequence is CASSLAGALDTQYF. CDR3 coding DNA: TGTGCCAGCAGTTTGGCGGGGGCTCTAGATACGCAGTATTTT.

The J gene is TRBJ2-5, the V gene TRBV20-1; 10 nucleotides line up with TRBD2. Germline CDR1 DFQATT, CDR2 SNEGSKA (reference sequence). The CDR3 covers 13 residues. The junction had 4 bases not matched to a gene; V was cut back by 7 bases and J by 2 bases. The CDR3 loop reads CSGLAGLQETQYF. CDR3 nucleotides: TGCAGTGGACTAGCGGGCCTACAAGAGACCCAGTACTTC.

Regarding this clonotype: A junction boundary mismatches the germline segment, possibly from a read error. The gene calls are TRBV27 and TRBJ1-1, with D possibly being TRBD1 (5 bases). The CDR3 is 14 amino acids. The germline V gene encodes CDR1 MNHEY and CDR2 SMNVEV (reference sequence). CDR3 residues: CASSLIGPGRSTYF. CDR3 bases: TGTGCCAGCAGCTTGATCGGACCAGGGCGCTCAACCTACTTT.

This clonotype showed up just once. This rearrangement joins TRBV6-2 or TRBV6-3 to TRBJ2-1; TRBD2 is a possible D gene (5 bases). The CDR3 loop spans 15 amino acids. Germline CDR1 reads MNHEY; CDR2 reads SVGEGT. Trimming took 6 bases from V and 10 from J, leaving 22 bases between them. The chain's CDR3 is CASSPRRAPSSEQFF. In DNA, the CDR3 is TGTGCCAGCAGCCCTAGGCGGGCTCCCTCCTCCGAGCAGTTCTTC.

This chain connects TRBV14 to TRBJ2-7, with D unresolved. The germline V gene has CDR1 SGHDN and CDR2 FVKESK. V lost 0 bases and J 0 bases, leaving 9 bases between the germline ends. The CDR3 extends over 15 amino acids. The CDR3, as DNA: TGTGCCAGCAGCCAAGATACGGTCCGCTCCTACGAGCAGTACTTC. Translating gives CASSQDTVRSYEQYF.

This clonotype has only one observation. This rearrangement joins TRBV7-9 to TRBJ2-5; D possibly corresponds to TRBD2 (5 bases). Trimming removed 2 bases from V and 5 bases from J, with 15 bases in between. CDR1 is SEHNR and CDR2 is FQNEAQ in the germline V gene (reference sequence). The CDR3 spans 15 residues. CDR3 nucleotide sequence: TGTGCCAGCAGCTTAACGGCAGTCCCGGGGGAGACCCAGTACTTC. Its protein is CASSLTAVPGETQYF.

This clonotype was detected only once. This rearrangement joins TRBV7-8 to TRBJ2-3, with 8 positions matching TRBD2. Trimming took 1 base from V and 4 from J; bases not matched to a gene: 7. This CDR3 is built from 16 residues. Germline values: CDR1 SGHVS, CDR2 FQNEAQ. CDR3 sequence reads: CASSLVGGGGPDTQYF. DNA for the CDR3: TGTGCCAGCAGCTTAGTTGGGGGCGGGGGGCCAGATACGCAGTATTTT.

V is TRBV20-1 and J is TRBJ2-3; either TRBD1 or TRBD2 may fit D (5 bases each). CDR3 length: 15 residues. V was shortened by 5 bases and J by 1 base, with 16 bases between the two germline ends. Germline V gene data show CDR1 as DFQATT and CDR2 as SNEGSKA (reference sequence). The CDR3 sequence: CSAQSGRTRTDTQYF. The DNA for the CDR3 is TGCAGTGCTCAATCGGGGCGGACTCGCACAGATACGCAGTATTTT.

V usage is TRBV7-2 and J usage is TRBJ2-7, with 8 bases that match TRBD2. The CDR3 spans 17 residues. The junction had 12 bases not matched to a gene; V was cut back by 1 base and J by 4 bases. Germline V CDR1 and CDR2: SGHTA, FQGNSA. CDR3: CASSLGIRSGRSYEQYF. CDR3 coding DNA: TGTGCCAGCAGCTTAGGAATAAGAAGCGGGAGATCTTACGAGCAGTACTTC.

V gene TRBV12-3 or TRBV12-4 combines with J gene TRBJ1-5; 10 bases match TRBD1. CDR3 size: 17 residues. The trim removed 2 bases at V and 7 bases at J, leaving 11 bases unmatched. The DNA for the CDR3 is TGTGCCAGCAGTTTATTGATGGAGGGACAGGGGAAGCAGCCCCAGCATTTT. Its translation: CASSLLMEGQGKQPQHF.

The chain couples TRBV25-1 to TRBJ2-3; tentative D call: TRBD1 (6 bases). There are 14 residues in the CDR3. Trimming took 5 bases from V and 6 from J, leaving 15 bases between them. The germline CDR1 and CDR2 sequences are MGHDK and SYGVNS. CDR3 loop: CASSILTGSDTQYF. The CDR3 nucleotides are TGTGCCAGCAGTATATTGACAGGCTCGGATACGCAGTATTTT.

V gene TRBV20-1 combines with J gene TRBJ2-2; 14 bases are shared with TRBD2. Germline V gives CDR1 DFQATT, CDR2 SNEGSKA (reference sequence). V trimming: 6 bases; J trimming: 6 bases; junction bases outside the gene matches: 3. This CDR3 has 14 amino acids. The DNA of the CDR3 is TGCAGTGCCGGACTAGCGGGAGGATCCGGGGAGCTGTTTTTT. Encoded protein: CSAGLAGGSGELFF.

This clonotype has just one count. This chain uses TRBV4-1 with TRBJ2-5; possible D gene TRBD2, 5 bases. Trimming stripped 0 bases from V and 4 bases from J, with 18 bases between. Germline V gene lookup returns CDR1 MGHRA and CDR2 YSYEKL. The CDR3 covers 17 residues. The CDR3 here is CASSQDPRAGVLETQYF. In nucleotides, the CDR3 is TGCGCCAGCAGCCAAGATCCGCGGGCAGGTGTGCTAGAGACCCAGTACTTC.

This chain links TRBV5-1 with TRBJ2-3; 7 bases align to TRBD2. The CDR3 is made up of 15 amino acids. The junction had 5 bases not matched to a gene; V was cut back by 2 bases and J by 2 bases. Germline CDR1 SGHRS, CDR2 YFSETQ. The DNA for the CDR3 is TGCGCCAGCAGCTTTGCCGGGACTACCACAGATACGCAGTATTTT. Protein product: CASSFAGTTTDTQYF.

This chain connects TRBV12-3 or TRBV12-4 to TRBJ2-3, with a tentative D call TRBD2 (6 bases). This CDR3 spans 14 amino acids. V was cut by 3 bases and J by 9 bases, with 16 bases left in between. The CDR3 region has the DNA TGTGCCAGCAGTTTCGGAGCCACGGGGAGGACGCAGTATTTT. Translated, it gives CASSFGATGRTQYF.

This clonotype has just a few counts. This rearrangement joins TRBV10-3 to TRBJ2-2, with 9 bases that match TRBD2. The CDR3 runs to 14 residues. V gave up 3 bases and J gave up 6 bases; unmatched junction bases: 2. The germline V gene has CDR1 ENHRY and CDR2 SYGVKD. CDR3 bases: TGTGCCATCAGTGACCGGACTAGCGCCGGGGAGCTGTTTTTT. Translating it yields CAISDRTSAGELFF.

The CDR3 reads CASSPRRGPYEQYF. The CDR3, as DNA: TGTGCCAGCAGCCCTCGACGGGGTCCCTACGAGCAGTACTTC. V and J are TRBV7-6 and TRBJ2-7; weak D call: TRBD2 (5 bases). The CDR3 has 14 residues. Germline CDR1 reads SGHVS; CDR2 reads FNYEAQ. The V end was cut by 5 bases, the J end by 2 bases, with 13 bases between.

V is TRBV6-6 and J is TRBJ1-2; no clear D. Germline values: CDR1 MNHNY, CDR2 SVGAGI (reference sequence). The CDR3 consists of 13 residues. Trimming shortened V by 4 bases and J by 4 bases, and 10 bases separated the two germline ends. The CDR3: CASSSQPRYGYTF. The CDR3 DNA follows: TGTGCCAGCAGTTCGCAGCCCCGCTATGGCTACACCTTC.

The gene calls are TRBV15 and TRBJ2-5, with D uncertain. This CDR3 contains 13 residues. Per the germline V gene, CDR1 is LNHNV and CDR2 is YYDKDF (reference sequence). V was trimmed by 0 bases and J by 5 bases, leaving 7 bases between them. The CDR3 loop is CATSRDLKETQYF. DNA for the CDR3: TGTGCCACCAGCAGAGATCTGAAGGAGACCCAGTACTTC.

In the case of this clonotype: The germline gene is not matched at one end of the junction; a read error may be the cause. The chain is built from TRBV12-3 or TRBV12-4 and TRBJ1-1; unclear D gene. The CDR3 loop spans 14 amino acids. The CDR3 loop reads CVSSFSRVNTEAFF. CDR3 coding DNA: TGTGTCAGCAGTTTTAGCCGAGTGAACACTGAAGCTTTCTTT.

This clonotype was seen just once. V gene TRBV6-2 or TRBV6-3 combines with J gene TRBJ1-1; TRBD1 matches at 10 bases. Trimming cost V 6 bases and J 11 bases; bases outside gene matches: 6. The germline V gene encodes CDR1 MNHEY and CDR2 SVGEGT. This CDR3 has 12 residues. DNA for the CDR3: TGTGCCAGCAGCAAGACAGGGGGCCGGGCTTTCTTT. Its translation is CASSKTGGRAFF.

This chain links TRBV10-2 with TRBJ2-2, with no clear D. CDR1 WSHSY and CDR2 SAAADI come from the germline V gene. Trimming took off 6 bases at V and 1 base at J, with 6 bases between the two ends. The CDR3 spans 13 residues. The CDR3 nucleotides are TGCGCCAGCAGCTCGAAGAACACCGGGGAGCTGTTTTTT. It translates to CASSSKNTGELFF.

J is TRBJ1-1 and V is TRBV27, with 9 bases matching TRBD1. V dropped 1 base and J dropped 6; count of bases not matched to a gene: 3. The CDR3 consists of 14 residues. CDR1 is MNHEY, CDR2 SMNVEV, per germline (reference sequence). CDR3 DNA: TGTGCCAGCAGTTTATTAAGACAGGGGGCTGAAGCTTTCTTT. As protein: CASSLLRQGAEAFF.

The chain combines TRBV4-1 with TRBJ2-3; TRBD2 aligns across 12 bases. Germline CDR1 and CDR2: MGHRA and YSYEKL. Unmatched junction bases numbered 5, after V lost 6 bases and J lost 1 base. The CDR3 runs 16 residues. The CDR3 sequence is CASRQTSGRRTDTQYF. CDR3 DNA sequence: TGCGCCAGCAGACAGACTAGCGGGAGACGCACAGATACGCAGTATTTT.